This TCR beta chain comes out of a study of blood T cell repertoires in COVID-19. The overall study: Donors in the United States, Italy and Spain gave samples during acute or convalescent COVID-19. PBMCs, B-cell-depleted T cells, or T cells provided the cDNA or gDNA that made up the material.

Methods used by the authors: Reference gene primer amplification yielded estimated nucleated cell counts. Clones were read by immunoSEQ multiplex PCR, and TCRdb kept only the in-frame ones, dropping some. The V and J calls and clone size were taken over from that table, and D and trimming were inferred from the DNA. This table holds under 250,000 clones, approximately 85% found once. Those enrolled in Seattle joined during active infection and were followed longitudinally afterward. For this clone: It is unclear where the CDR3 begins or ends on the DNA, so no DNA is shown, and the CDR3 is as TCRdb lists it.

The germline V gene encodes CDR1 SGHVS and CDR2 FQNEAQ. The CDR3 contains 15 residues when both ends are counted. The receptor was derived from a woman at least 80 years old with COVID-19, enrolled during active disease. Input material: peripheral blood. The chain is built from TRBV7-8 and TRBJ1-2; the table's D gene call, TRBD1, was not cross checked with the DNA. The CDR3 protein is CASSGQGGSNYGYTF.